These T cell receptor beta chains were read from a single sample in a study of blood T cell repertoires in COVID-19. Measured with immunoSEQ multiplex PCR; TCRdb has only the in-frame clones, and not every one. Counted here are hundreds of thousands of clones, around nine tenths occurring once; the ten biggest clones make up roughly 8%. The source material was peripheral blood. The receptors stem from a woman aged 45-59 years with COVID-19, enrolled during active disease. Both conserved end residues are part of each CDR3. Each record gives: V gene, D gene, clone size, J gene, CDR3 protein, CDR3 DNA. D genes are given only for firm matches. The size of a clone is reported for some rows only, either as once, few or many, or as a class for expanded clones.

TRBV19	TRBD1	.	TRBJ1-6	CASTSGTGNSPLHF	TGTGCCAGTACCTCCGGGACAGGGAATTCACCCCTCCACTTT
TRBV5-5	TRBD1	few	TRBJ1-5	CASSLVTGTLNQPQHF	TGTGCCAGCAGCTTGGTGACAGGGACCCTAAATCAGCCCCAGCATTTT
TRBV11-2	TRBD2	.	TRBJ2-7	CASTIGRDEQYF	TGTGCCAGCACTATAGGGAGGGACGAGCAGTACTTC
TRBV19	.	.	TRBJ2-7	CASSEPRHPGEQYF	TGTGCCAGTAGTGAGCCGCGTCACCCGGGCGAGCAGTACTTC
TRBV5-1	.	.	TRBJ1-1	CASSPGTLGGAFF	TGCGCCAGCAGCCCCGGGACTCTCGGGGGGGCTTTCTTT
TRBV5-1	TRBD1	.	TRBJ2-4	CASSLGQGAAKNIQYF	TGCGCCAGCAGCTTGGGGCAGGGGGCGGCCAAAAACATTCAGTACTTC
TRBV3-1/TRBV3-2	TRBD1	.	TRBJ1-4	CASAQGTGEKLFF	TGTGCCAGCGCTCAAGGGACAGGGGAAAAACTGTTTTTT
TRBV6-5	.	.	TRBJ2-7	CASSLGTRYEQYF	TGTGCCAGCAGTTTGGGGACTCGCTACGAGCAGTACTTC
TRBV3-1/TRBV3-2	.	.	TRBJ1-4	CASSQQSSPGEKLFF	TGTGCCAGCAGCCAACAGTCGTCCCCGGGGGAAAAACTGTTTTTT
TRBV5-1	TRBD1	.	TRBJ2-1	CASSILTGGEQFF	TGCGCCAGCAGCATATTAACAGGGGGCGAGCAGTTCTTC
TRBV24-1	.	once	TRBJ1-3	CATSDSKQVSSGNTIYF	TGTGCCACCAGTGATTCGAAACAGGTGAGCTCTGGAAACACCATATATTTT
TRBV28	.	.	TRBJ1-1	CASSFRTSTEAFF	TGTGCCAGCAGTTTTCGTACGAGCACTGAAGCTTTCTTT
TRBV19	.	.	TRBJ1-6	CASRPYPQANSPLHF	TGTGCCAGTAGACCGTACCCTCAGGCTAATTCACCCCTCCACTTT
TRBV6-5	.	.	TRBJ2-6	CASSPGNSGANVLTF	TGTGCCAGCAGCCCGGGTAACTCTGGGGCCAACGTCCTGACTTTC
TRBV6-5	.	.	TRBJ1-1	CASREAGGEAFF	TGTGCCAGCAGGGAGGCGGGGGGGGAAGCTTTCTTT
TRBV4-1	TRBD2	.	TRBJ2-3	CASSQGLAPYTDTQYF	TGCGCCAGCAGCCAGGGACTAGCGCCCTACACAGATACGCAGTATTTT
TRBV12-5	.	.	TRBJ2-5	CASGFKQEYQETQYF	TGTGCTAGTGGCTTTAAACAGGAGTACCAAGAGACCCAGTACTTC
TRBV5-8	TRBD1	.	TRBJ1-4	CASRKGQANNEKLFF	TGTGCCAGCAGGAAGGGACAGGCTAATAATGAAAAACTGTTTTTT
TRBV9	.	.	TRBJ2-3	CASSVPAGMPDTQYF	TGTGCCAGCAGCGTTCCGGCAGGTATGCCAGATACGCAGTATTTT
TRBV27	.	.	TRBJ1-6	CASSLGNVVSSPLHF	TGTGCCAGCAGTTTGGGCAACGTCGTAAGTTCACCCCTCCACTTT
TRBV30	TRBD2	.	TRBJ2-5	CAWERGRRETQYF	TGTGCCTGGGAGCGGGGACGGAGGGAGACCCAGTACTTC
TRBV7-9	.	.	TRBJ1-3	CASNEAIENTIYF	TGTGCCAGCAATGAGGCAATTGAAAACACCATATATTTT
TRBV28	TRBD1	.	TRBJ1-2	CASSLGDRDYNYGYTF	TGTGCCAGCAGTTTGGGGGACAGGGATTATAACTATGGCTACACCTTC
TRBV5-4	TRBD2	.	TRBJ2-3	CASSTGLAGPGGTDTQYF	TGTGCCAGCAGCACCGGACTAGCGGGCCCTGGGGGCACAGATACGCAGTATTTT
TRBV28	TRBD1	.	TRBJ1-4	CASSSPLGGTGAVNEKLFF	TGTGCCAGCAGTTCCCCTCTTGGCGGGACAGGAGCCGTCAATGAAAAACTGTTTTTT
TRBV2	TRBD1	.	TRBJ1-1	CASRRGQTEAFF	TGTGCCAGCAGAAGGGGGCAAACTGAAGCTTTCTTT
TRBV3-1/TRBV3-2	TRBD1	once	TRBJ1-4	CASSPRDRGKELFF	TGTGCCAGCAGCCCCCGGGACAGGGGGAAGGAACTGTTTTTT
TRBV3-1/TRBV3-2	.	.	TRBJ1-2	CASSQATGGTGYTF	TGTGCCAGCAGCCAGGCGACCGGGGGTACCGGCTACACCTTC
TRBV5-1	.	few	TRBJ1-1	CASSIGTRYTEAFF	TGCGCCAGCAGCATAGGTACGAGGTACACTGAAGCTTTCTTT
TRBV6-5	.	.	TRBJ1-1	CASKGQVNTEAFF	TGTGCCAGCAAGGGGCAAGTTAACACTGAAGCTTTCTTT
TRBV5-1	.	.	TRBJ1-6	CASSWGGNSPLHF	TGCGCCAGCAGCTGGGGGGGGAATTCACCCCTCCACTTT
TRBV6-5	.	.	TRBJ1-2	CASSHLNRDYGYTF	TGTGCCAGCAGCCACCTTAACCGCGACTATGGCTACACCTTC
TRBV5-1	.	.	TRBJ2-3	CASSLEPRSTDTQYF	TGCGCCAGCAGCTTGGAACCTAGAAGCACAGATACGCAGTATTTT
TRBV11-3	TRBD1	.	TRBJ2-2	CASSLTGGNTGELFF	TGTGCCAGCAGCCTGACAGGGGGTAACACCGGGGAGCTGTTTTTT
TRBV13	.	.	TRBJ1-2	CASSLGRGVNYGYTF	TGTGCCAGCAGCTTGGGGAGGGGGGTTAACTATGGCTACACCTTC
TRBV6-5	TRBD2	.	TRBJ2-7	CASSSIAGESTRQYF	TGTGCCAGCAGTTCGATAGCGGGGGAGAGTACGCGGCAGTACTTC
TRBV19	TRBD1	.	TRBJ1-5	CASSMTGAVGNQPQHF	TGTGCCAGTAGTATGACAGGGGCGGTGGGCAATCAGCCCCAGCATTTT
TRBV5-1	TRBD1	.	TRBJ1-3	CASSLRGAIRTDRARGNTIYF	TGCGCCAGCAGCTTAAGAGGGGCGATCCGTACAGACAGGGCTCGCGGAAACACCATATATTTT
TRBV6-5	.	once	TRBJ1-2	CASSYSTDYTF	TGTGCCAGCAGTTACTCGACAGACTACACCTTC
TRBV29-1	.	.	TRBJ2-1	CSATADEQFF	TGCAGCGCCACAGCCGATGAGCAGTTCTTC
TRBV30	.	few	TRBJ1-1	CAWKAGPGVNTEAFF	TGTGCCTGGAAAGCGGGACCCGGGGTAAACACTGAAGCTTTCTTT
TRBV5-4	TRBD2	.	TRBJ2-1	CASSQAGGQNEQFF	TGTGCCAGCAGCCAAGCGGGGGGGCAGAATGAGCAGTTCTTC
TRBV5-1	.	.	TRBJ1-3	CASSSGDAGNTIYF	TGCGCCAGCAGTAGCGGGGACGCTGGAAACACCATATATTTT
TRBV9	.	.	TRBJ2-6	CASSLTQGSGANVLTF	TGTGCCAGCAGCCTAACTCAGGGTTCTGGGGCCAACGTCCTGACTTTC
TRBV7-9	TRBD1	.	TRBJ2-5	CASSPGTGGTQTQYF	TGTGCCAGCAGCCCAGGGACAGGGGGCACGCAGACCCAGTACTTC
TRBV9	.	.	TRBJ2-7	CASSRKQGYEQYF	TGTGCCAGCAGCCGGAAACAGGGCTACGAGCAGTACTTC
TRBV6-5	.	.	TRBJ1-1	CASSLRQSNTEAFF	TGTGCCAGCAGTTTGAGGCAGTCGAACACTGAAGCTTTCTTT
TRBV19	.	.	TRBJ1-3	CASTPRSSGNTIYF	TGTGCCAGTACCCCAAGGAGCTCTGGAAACACCATATATTTT
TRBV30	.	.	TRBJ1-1	CAWSVGASKAFF	TGTGCCTGGAGTGTAGGGGCCTCTAAAGCTTTCTTT
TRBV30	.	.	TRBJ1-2	CAWTTASYGYTF	TGTGCCTGGACGACAGCTTCCTATGGCTACACCTTC
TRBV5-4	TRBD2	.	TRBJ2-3	CASSLERGVGDTQYF	TGTGCCAGCAGCTTAGAGCGGGGGGTCGGAGATACGCAGTATTTT
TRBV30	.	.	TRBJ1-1	CAWSGWEYTEAFF	TGTGCCTGGAGTGGTTGGGAGTACACTGAAGCTTTCTTT
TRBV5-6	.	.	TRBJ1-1	CASSQGQNTEAFF	TGTGCCAGCAGCCAGGGACAGAACACTGAAGCTTTCTTT
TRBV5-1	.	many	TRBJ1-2	CASSLRVDYGYTF	TGCGCCAGCAGCTTAAGAGTGGACTATGGCTACACCTTC